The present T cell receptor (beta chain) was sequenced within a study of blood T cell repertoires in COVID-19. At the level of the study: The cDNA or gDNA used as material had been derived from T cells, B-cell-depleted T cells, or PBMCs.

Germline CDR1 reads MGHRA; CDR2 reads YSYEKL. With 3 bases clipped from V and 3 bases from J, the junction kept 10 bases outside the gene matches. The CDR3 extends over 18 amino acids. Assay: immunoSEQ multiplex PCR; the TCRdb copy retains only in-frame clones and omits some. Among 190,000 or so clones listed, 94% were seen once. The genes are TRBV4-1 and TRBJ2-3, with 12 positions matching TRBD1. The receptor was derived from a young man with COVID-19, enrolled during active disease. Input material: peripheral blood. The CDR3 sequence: CASSQTGTGGMGTDTQYF. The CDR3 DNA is TGCGCCAGCAGCCAGACCGGGACAGGGGGCATGGGGACAGATACGCAGTATTTT.